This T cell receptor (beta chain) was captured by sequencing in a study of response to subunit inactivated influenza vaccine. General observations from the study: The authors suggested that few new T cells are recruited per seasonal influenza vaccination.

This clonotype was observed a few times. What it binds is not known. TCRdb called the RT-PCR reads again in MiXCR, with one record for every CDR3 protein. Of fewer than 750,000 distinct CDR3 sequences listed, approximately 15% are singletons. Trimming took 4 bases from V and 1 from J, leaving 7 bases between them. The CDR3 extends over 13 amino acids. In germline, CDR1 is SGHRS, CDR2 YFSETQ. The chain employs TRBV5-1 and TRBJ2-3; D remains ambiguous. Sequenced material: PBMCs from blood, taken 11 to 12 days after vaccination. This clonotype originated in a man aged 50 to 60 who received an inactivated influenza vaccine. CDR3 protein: CASSIVRTDTQYF. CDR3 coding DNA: TGCGCCAGCAGCATCGTGCGCACAGATACGCAGTATTTT.